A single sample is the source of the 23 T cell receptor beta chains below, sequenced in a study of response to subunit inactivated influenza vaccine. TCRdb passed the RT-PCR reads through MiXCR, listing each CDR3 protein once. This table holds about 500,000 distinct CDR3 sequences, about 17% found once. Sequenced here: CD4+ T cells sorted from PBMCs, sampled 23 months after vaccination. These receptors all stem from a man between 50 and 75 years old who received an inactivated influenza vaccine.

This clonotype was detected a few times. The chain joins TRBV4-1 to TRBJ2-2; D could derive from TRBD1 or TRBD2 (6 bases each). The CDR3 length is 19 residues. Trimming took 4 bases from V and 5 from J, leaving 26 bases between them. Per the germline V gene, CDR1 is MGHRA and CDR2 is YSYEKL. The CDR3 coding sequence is TGCGCCAGCAGCCGGATCGGAGAAATTAGGGGGGTTCGGACCGGGGAGCTGTTTTTT. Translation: CASSRIGEIRGVRTGELFF.

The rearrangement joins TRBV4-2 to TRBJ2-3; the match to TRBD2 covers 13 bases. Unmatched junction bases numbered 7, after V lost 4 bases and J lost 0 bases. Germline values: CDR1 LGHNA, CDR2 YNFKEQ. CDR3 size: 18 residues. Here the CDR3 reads CASSPRTSGGASTDTQYF. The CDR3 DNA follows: TGTGCCAGCAGCCCGAGGACTAGCGGGGGTGCTAGCACAGATACGCAGTATTTT.

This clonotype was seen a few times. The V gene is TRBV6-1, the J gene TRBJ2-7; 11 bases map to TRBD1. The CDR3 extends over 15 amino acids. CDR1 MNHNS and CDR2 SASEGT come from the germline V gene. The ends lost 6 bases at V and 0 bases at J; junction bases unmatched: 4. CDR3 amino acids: CASRGDRGNSYEQYF. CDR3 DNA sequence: TGTGCCAGCAGGGGGGACAGGGGGAACTCCTACGAGCAGTACTTC.

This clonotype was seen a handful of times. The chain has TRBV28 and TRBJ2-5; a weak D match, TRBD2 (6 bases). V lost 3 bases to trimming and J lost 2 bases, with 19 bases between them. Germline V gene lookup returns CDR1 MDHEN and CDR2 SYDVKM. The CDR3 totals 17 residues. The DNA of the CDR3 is TGTGCCAGCAGTTTTGTTGGGTCGGGCGGGACTCAAGAGACCCAGTACTTC. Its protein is CASSFVGSGGTQETQYF.

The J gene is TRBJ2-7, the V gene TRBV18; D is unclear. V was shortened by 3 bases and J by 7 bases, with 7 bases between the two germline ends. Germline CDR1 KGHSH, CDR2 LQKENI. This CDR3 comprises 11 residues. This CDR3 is CASSPGWEQYF. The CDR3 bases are TGTGCCAGCTCACCCGGGTGGGAGCAGTACTTC.

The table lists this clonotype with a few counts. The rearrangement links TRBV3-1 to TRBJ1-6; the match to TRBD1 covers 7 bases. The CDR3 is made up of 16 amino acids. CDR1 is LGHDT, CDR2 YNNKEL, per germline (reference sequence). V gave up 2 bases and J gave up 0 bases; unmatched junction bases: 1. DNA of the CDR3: TGTGCCAGCAGCCAAAGGGACAGCTCCTATAATTCACCCCTCCACTTT. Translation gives CASSQRDSSYNSPLHF. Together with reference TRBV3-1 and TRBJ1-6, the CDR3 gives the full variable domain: DTAVSQTPKYLVTQMGNDKSIKCEQNLGHDTMYWYKQDSKKFLKIMFSYNNKELIINETVPNRFSPKSPDKAHLNLHINSLELGDSAVYFCASSQRDSSYNSPLHFGNGTRLTVT.

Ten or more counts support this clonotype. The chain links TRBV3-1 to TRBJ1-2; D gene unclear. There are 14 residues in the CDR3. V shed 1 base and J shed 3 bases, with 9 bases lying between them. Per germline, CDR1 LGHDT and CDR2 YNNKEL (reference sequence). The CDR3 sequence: CASSQGSRDYGYTF. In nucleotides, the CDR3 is TGTGCCAGCAGCCAAGGATCAAGGGACTATGGCTACACCTTC.

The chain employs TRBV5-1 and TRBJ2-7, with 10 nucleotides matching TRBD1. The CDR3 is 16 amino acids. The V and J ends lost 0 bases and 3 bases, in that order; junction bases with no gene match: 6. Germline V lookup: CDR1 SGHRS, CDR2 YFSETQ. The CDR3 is CASSLASGQGFYEQYF. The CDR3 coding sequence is TGCGCCAGCAGCTTGGCGTCGGGACAGGGGTTCTACGAGCAGTACTTC.

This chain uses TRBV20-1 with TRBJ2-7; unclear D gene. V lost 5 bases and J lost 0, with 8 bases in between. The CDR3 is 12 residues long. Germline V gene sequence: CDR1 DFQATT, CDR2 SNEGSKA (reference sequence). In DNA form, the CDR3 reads TGCAGTGCTCCCGACGGCTCCTACGAGCAGTACTTC. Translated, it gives CSAPDGSYEQYF.

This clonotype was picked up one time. The CDR3: CSARSPVPNEKLFF. CDR3 nucleotides: TGCAGTGCCAGATCCCCGGTCCCGAATGAAAAACTGTTTTTT. The chain recombines TRBV20-1 with TRBJ1-4; unclear D gene. Germline-derived CDR1 and CDR2 are DFQATT and SNEGSKA (reference sequence). The CDR3 totals 14 residues. Trimming took 6 bases from V and 5 from J, leaving 16 bases between them.

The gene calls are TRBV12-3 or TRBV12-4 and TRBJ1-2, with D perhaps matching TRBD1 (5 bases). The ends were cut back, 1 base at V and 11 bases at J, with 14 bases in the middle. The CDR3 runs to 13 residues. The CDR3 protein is CASSLGQGLSYTF. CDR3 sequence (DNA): TGTGCCAGCAGTTTAGGGCAGGGCCTGTCTTACACCTTC.

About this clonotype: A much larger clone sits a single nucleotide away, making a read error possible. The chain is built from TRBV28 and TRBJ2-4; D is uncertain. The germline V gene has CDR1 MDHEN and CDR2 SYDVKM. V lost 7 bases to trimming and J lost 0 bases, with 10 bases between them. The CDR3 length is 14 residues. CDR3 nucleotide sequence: TGTGCCAGCAACAGTGACTTAGCCAAAAACATTCAGTACTTC. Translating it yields CASNSDLAKNIQYF.

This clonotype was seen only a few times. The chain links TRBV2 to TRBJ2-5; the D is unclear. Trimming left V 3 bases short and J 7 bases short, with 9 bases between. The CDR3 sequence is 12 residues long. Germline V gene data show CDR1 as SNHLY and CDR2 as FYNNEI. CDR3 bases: TGTGCCAGCAGTGACAGGCTGGTGACCCAGTACTTC. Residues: CASSDRLVTQYF.

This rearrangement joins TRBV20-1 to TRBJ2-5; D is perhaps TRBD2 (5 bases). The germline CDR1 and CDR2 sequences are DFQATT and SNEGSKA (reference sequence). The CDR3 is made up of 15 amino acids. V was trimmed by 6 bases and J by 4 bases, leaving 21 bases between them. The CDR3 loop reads CSATSAGRALETQYF. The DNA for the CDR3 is TGCAGTGCCACCTCCGCGGGCCGAGCACTAGAGACCCAGTACTTC.

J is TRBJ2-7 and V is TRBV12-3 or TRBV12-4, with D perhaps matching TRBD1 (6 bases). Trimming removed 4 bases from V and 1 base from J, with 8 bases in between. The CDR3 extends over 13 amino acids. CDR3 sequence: CASSWDTSYEQYF. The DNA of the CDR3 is TGTGCCAGCAGTTGGGACACTTCCTACGAGCAGTACTTC.

Written as DNA, the CDR3 is TGTGCCAGCGCCCTCGGGGGGAGCACAGATACGCAGTATTTT. Translated, it gives CASALGGSTDTQYF. This chain joins TRBV11-1 and TRBJ2-3; TRBD2 agrees at 7 bases. The germline V gene has CDR1 SGHAT and CDR2 FQDESV (reference sequence). The CDR3 totals 14 residues. The junction had 5 bases not matched to a gene; V was cut back by 8 bases and J by 0 bases.

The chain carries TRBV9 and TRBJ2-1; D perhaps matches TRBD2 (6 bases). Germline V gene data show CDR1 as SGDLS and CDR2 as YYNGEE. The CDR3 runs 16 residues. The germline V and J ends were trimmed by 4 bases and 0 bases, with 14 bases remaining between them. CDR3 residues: CASSPLAGTSYNEQFF. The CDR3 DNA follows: TGTGCCAGCAGCCCACTAGCCGGAACCTCCTACAATGAGCAGTTCTTC.

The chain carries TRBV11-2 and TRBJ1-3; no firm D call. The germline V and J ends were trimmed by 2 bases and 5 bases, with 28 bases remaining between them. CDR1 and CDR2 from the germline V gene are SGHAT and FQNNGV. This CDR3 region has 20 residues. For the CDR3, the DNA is TGTGCCAGCAGCTTAAAAGGGCATGGAGTGAGGCAGGTCACCAGAAACACCATATATTTT. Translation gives CASSLKGHGVRQVTRNTIYF.

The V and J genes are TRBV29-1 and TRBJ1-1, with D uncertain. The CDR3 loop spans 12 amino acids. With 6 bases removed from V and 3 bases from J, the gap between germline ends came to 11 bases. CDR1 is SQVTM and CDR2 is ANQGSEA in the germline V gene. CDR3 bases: TGCAGCGTGGCAGACGGGCACACTGAAGCTTTCTTT. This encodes CSVADGHTEAFF. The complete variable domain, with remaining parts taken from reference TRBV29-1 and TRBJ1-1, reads SAVISQKPSRDICQRGTSLTIQCQVDSQVTMMFWYRQQPGQSLTLIATANQGSEATYESGFVIDKFPISRPNLTFSTLTVSNMSPEDSSIYLCSVADGHTEAFFGQGTRLTVV.

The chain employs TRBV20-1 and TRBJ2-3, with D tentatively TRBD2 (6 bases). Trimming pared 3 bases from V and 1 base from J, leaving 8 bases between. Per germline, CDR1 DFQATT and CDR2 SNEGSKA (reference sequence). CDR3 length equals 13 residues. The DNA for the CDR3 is TGCAGTGCTAGGCGGGATCGCACAGATACGCAGTATTTT. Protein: CSARRDRTDTQYF.

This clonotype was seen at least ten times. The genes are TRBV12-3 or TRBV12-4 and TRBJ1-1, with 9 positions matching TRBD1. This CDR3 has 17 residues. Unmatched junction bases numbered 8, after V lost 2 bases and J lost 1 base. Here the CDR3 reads CASSLILTGGANTEAFF. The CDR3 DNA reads TGTGCCAGCAGTTTAATTCTAACAGGGGGCGCGAACACTGAAGCTTTCTTT.

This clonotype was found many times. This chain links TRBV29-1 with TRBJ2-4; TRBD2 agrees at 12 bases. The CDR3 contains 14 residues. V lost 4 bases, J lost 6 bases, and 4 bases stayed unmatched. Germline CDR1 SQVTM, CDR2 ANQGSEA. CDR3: CSVATSGSTNIQYF. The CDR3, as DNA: TGCAGCGTTGCGACTAGCGGGAGTACAAACATTCAGTACTTC.

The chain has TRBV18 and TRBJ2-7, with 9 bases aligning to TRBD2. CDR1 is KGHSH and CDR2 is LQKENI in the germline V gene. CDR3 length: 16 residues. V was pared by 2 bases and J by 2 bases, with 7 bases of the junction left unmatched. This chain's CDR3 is CASSPSQREVTYEQYF. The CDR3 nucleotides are TGTGCCAGCTCACCATCGCAGCGGGAGGTTACCTACGAGCAGTACTTC. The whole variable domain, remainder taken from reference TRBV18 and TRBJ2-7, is NAGVMQNPRHLVRRRGQEARLRCSPMKGHSHVYWYRQLPEEGLKFMVYLQKENIIDESGMPKERFSAEFPKEGPSILRIQQVVRGDSAAYFCASSPSQREVTYEQYFGPGTRLTVT.